The 23 T cell receptor beta chains listed next were all sequenced from one sample in a study of PD-1 blockade in classical Hodgkin lymphoma. Data came from immunoSEQ multiplex PCR; TCRdb stores just in-frame clones and leaves some out. The sample has 46,000 or so clones; 80% are singletons. The patients all showed relapse after autologous stem cell transplantation, while their brentuximab vedotin exposure varied. The sequenced sample was peripheral blood mononuclear cells (PBMCs), obtained before the second cycle of nivolumab. The origin of the receptors is a human donor with classical Hodgkin lymphoma.

The chain carries TRBV19 and TRBJ2-2, with 7 bases lining up with TRBD2. Germline assignment: CDR1 LNHDA and CDR2 SQIVND (reference sequence). After removal of 5 bases from V and 3 bases from J, the junction contained 12 bases not matched to a gene. The CDR3 contains 17 residues. This CDR3 reads CASSLEREAGYTGELFF. CDR3 coding DNA: TGTGCCAGTAGTTTGGAACGGGAGGCGGGGTACACCGGGGAGCTGTTTTTT.

The V call is TRBV14, the J call TRBJ2-7; TRBD1 agrees at 8 bases. This CDR3 has 15 residues. With V trimmed by 4 bases and J by 9 bases, 14 bases remained unmatched. The germline CDR1 and CDR2 sequences are SGHDN and FVKESK. The CDR3 reads CASSPRDRTVPPQYF. The DNA of the CDR3 is TGTGCCAGCAGCCCCAGGGACAGGACGGTCCCGCCGCAGTACTTC.

The chain links TRBV7-3 to TRBJ2-1; D is possibly TRBD2 (5 bases). Germline-derived CDR1 and CDR2 are SGHTA and FQGTGA. Trimming pared 6 bases from V and 0 bases from J, leaving 18 bases between. This CDR3 is built from 17 residues. DNA for the CDR3: TGTGCCAGCAGTCCGGACTCAGCCGGCCTCTCCTACAATGAGCAGTTCTTC. As protein: CASSPDSAGLSYNEQFF.

The table lists this clone with a count of one. V and J are TRBV7-2 and TRBJ1-1; D remains ambiguous. Trimming removed 0 bases at V and 7 bases at J, with 9 bases between. The CDR3 runs to 13 residues. CDR1 and CDR2 from the germline V gene are SGHTA and FQGNSA. CDR3 loop: CASSLALVGEAFF. The CDR3 bases are TGTGCCAGCAGCTTAGCTCTGGTGGGTGAAGCTTTCTTT.

This chain links TRBV5-8 with TRBJ2-5; D not certain. Trimming removed 4 bases at V and 4 bases at J, with 20 bases between. Per germline, CDR1 SGHTS and CDR2 YDEGEE. The CDR3 contains 16 residues. The CDR3 sequence is CASSQLVNRGLETQYF. Here the CDR3 DNA reads TGTGCCAGCAGCCAATTGGTTAACAGAGGTTTAGAGACCCAGTACTTC. Filled out from reference TRBV5-8 and TRBJ2-5, the complete variable domain reads EAGVTQSPTHLIKTRGQQATLRCSPISGHTSVYWYQQALGLGLQFLLWYDEGEERNRGNFPPRFSGRQFPNYSSELNVNALELEDSALYLCASSQLVNRGLETQYFGPGTRLLVL.

The V gene is TRBV28, the J gene TRBJ2-7, with 10 bases that match TRBD1. The CDR3 runs to 18 residues. CDR1 MDHEN and CDR2 SYDVKM come from the germline V gene. Trimming at V came to 4 bases and at J to 3 bases, leaving 15 bases not matched to a gene. The DNA for the CDR3 is TGTGCCAGCAGTTCCCCCCGGGACAGGGGTCGGTCCCGCTACGAGCAGTACTTC. It specifies CASSSPRDRGRSRYEQYF. Variable domain in full (rest from reference TRBV28 and TRBJ2-7): DVKVTQSSRYLVKRTGEKVFLECVQDMDHENMFWYRQDPGLGLRLIYFSYDVKMKEKGDIPEGYSVSREKKERFSLILESASTNQTSMYLCASSSPRDRGRSRYEQYFGPGTRLTVT.

V usage is TRBV7-8 and J usage is TRBJ1-3; D is uncertain. V lost 1 base, J lost 0 bases, and 10 bases lay in between. Germline V gene sequence: CDR1 SGHVS, CDR2 FQNEAQ. The CDR3 has 16 residues. This CDR3 is CASSLERGGSGNTIYF. The CDR3 bases are TGTGCCAGCAGCTTAGAAAGAGGTGGCTCTGGAAACACCATATATTTT. Full variable domain (rest looked up from reference TRBV7-8 and TRBJ1-3): GAGVSQSPRYKVAKRGQDVALRCDPISGHVSLFWYQQALGQGPEFLTYFQNEAQLDKSGLPSDRFFAERPEGSVSTLKIQRTQQEDSAVYLCASSLERGGSGNTIYFGEGSWLTVV.

The V gene is TRBV18, the J gene TRBJ2-1; D is uncertain. V was cut by 0 bases and J by 6 bases, with 9 bases left in between. This CDR3 is built from 14 residues. From germline, CDR1 is KGHSH and CDR2 LQKENI. This CDR3 is CASSPPDGSNEQFF. The DNA for the CDR3 is TGTGCCAGCTCACCACCGGATGGGTCCAATGAGCAGTTCTTC. The complete variable domain, with remaining parts taken from reference TRBV18 and TRBJ2-1, reads NAGVMQNPRHLVRRRGQEARLRCSPMKGHSHVYWYRQLPEEGLKFMVYLQKENIIDESGMPKERFSAEFPKEGPSILRIQQVVRGDSAAYFCASSPPDGSNEQFFGPGTRLTVL.

There are a few counts of this clone. The chain recombines TRBV25-1 with TRBJ1-4, with D maybe TRBD1 (6 bases). Germline CDR1 and CDR2: MGHDK and SYGVNS. Between the trimmed V and J ends, which lost 3 bases and 6 bases, there was a span of 11 bases. The CDR3 totals 14 residues. The CDR3 loop reads CASSDGGRYEKLFF. For the CDR3, the DNA is TGTGCCAGCAGTGACGGGGGGCGTTATGAAAAACTGTTTTTT.

This chain connects TRBV29-1 to TRBJ1-4, with no clear D. Looked up from germline, CDR1 is SQVTM and CDR2 is ANQGSEA. V dropped 4 bases and J dropped 0 bases, with 9 bases sitting between them. This CDR3 has 14 amino acids. In nucleotides, the CDR3 is TGCAGCGTTGCCTCAATTGCAACTAATGAAAAACTGTTTTTT. Translation: CSVASIATNEKLFF.

V and J are TRBV19 and TRBJ1-6; possible D gene TRBD1, 6 bases. CDR3 size: 14 residues. Germline V gene sequence: CDR1 LNHDA, CDR2 SQIVND (reference sequence). Trimming shortened V by 2 bases and J by 10 bases, and 12 bases separated the two germline ends. The CDR3 region has the DNA TGTGCCAGTAGTATAACGGGAGGGGGGTCACCCCTCCACTTT. Protein product: CASSITGGGSPLHF. Using reference TRBV19 and TRBJ1-6 for the parts outside the CDR3, the full variable domain is DGGITQSPKYLFRKEGQNVTLSCEQNLNHDAMYWYRQDPGQGLRLIYYSQIVNDFQKGDIAEGYSVSREKKESFPLTVTSAQKNPTAFYLCASSITGGGSPLHFGNGTRLTVT.

This clone appeared a single time. The chain recombines TRBV5-1 with TRBJ1-1; 7 bases match TRBD1. V lost 3 bases to trimming and J lost 1 base; unmatched junction nucleotides: 6. In germline, CDR1 is SGHRS, CDR2 YFSETQ. This CDR3 contains 15 residues. As DNA, the CDR3 is TGCGCCAGCAGCTCCCGACAGGGCAAGAACACTGAAGCTTTCTTT. Its protein is CASSSRQGKNTEAFF.

The chain is built from TRBV5-8 and TRBJ2-5, with TRBD1 identical over 7 bases. V trimming: 3 bases; J trimming: 3 bases; junction bases outside the gene matches: 2. The V gene's germline CDR1 is SGHTS and CDR2 YDEGEE. The CDR3 totals 13 residues. CDR3 in DNA: TGTGCCAGCAGCTCCGGGACAGAAGAGACCCAGTACTTC. Amino acids: CASSSGTEETQYF.

The chain links TRBV5-8 to TRBJ2-5; D ambiguous. This CDR3 has 15 amino acids. Deletions cut 0 bases from V and 0 bases from J, with 9 bases between. Germline CDR1 is SGHTS and CDR2 is YDEGEE. The CDR3 nucleotides are TGTGCCAGCAGCTTGGCTTCAGCCTACCAAGAGACCCAGTACTTC. It is translated as CASSLASAYQETQYF.

Regarding this clone: Relative to the germline gene, one junction end is altered; a read error may explain this. This chain uses TRBV7-7 with TRBJ1-1; no clear D gene. The CDR3 loop spans 13 amino acids. CDR1 and CDR2 (germline): SSHAT, FNYEAQ (reference sequence). CDR3 sequence (DNA): TGTGCTAGCAGCTTAGATACGAACACTGAAGCTTTCTTT. Translation: CASSLDTNTEAFF.

V usage is TRBV5-1 and J usage is TRBJ2-5; D is ambiguous. The germline V gene encodes CDR1 SGHRS and CDR2 YFSETQ. The CDR3 has 12 residues. Trimming stripped 0 bases from V and 4 bases from J, with 4 bases between. The CDR3 nucleotides read TGCGCCAGCAGCTTGGCCTTAGAGACCCAGTACTTC. Translating it yields CASSLALETQYF.

The chain links TRBV25-1 to TRBJ1-2; 8 bases fit TRBD1. There are 11 residues in the CDR3. V shed 7 bases and J 7 bases; nucleotides not matched to a gene: 2. From germline, CDR1 is MGHDK and CDR2 SYGVNS. The CDR3 reads CASTGGSGYTF. In nucleotides, the CDR3 is TGTGCCAGCACAGGGGGCTCTGGCTACACCTTC.

The genes are TRBV6-4 and TRBJ2-3, with D perhaps matching TRBD1 (5 bases). The germline V gene encodes CDR1 MRHNA and CDR2 SNTAGT. Between the trimmed V and J ends, which lost 6 bases and 0 bases, there was a span of 10 bases. There are 14 residues in the CDR3. CDR3 DNA sequence: TGTGCCAGCAGCGACAGTGCTAGCACAGATACGCAGTATTTT. It specifies CASSDSASTDTQYF.

The chain is built from TRBV2 and TRBJ2-1, with 12 nucleotides matching TRBD2. Germline V gene data show CDR1 as SNHLY and CDR2 as FYNNEI. V trimming: 2 bases; J trimming: 13 bases; junction bases outside the gene matches: 3. The CDR3 consists of 13 residues. DNA for the CDR3: TGTGCCAGCAGTGAACTAGCGGGAGGGCCCCAGTTCTTC. It yields the protein CASSELAGGPQFF.

This clone was seen more than once but under ten times. V gene TRBV30 combines with J gene TRBJ2-3; TRBD2 agrees at 13 bases. The CDR3 covers 14 residues. V lost 3 bases to trimming and J lost 4 bases; unmatched junction nucleotides: 1. From germline, CDR1 is GTSNPN and CDR2 SVGIG (reference sequence). The CDR3 DNA reads as TGTGCCTGGAGACTAGCGGGGGGGCCAGATACGCAGTATTTT. Its protein product is CAWRLAGGPDTQYF.

The J gene is TRBJ1-2, the V gene TRBV5-8; 7 nucleotides agree with TRBD1. CDR1 is SGHTS, CDR2 YDEGEE, per germline. Trimming removed 4 bases from V and 6 bases from J; junction bases left unmatched: 6. The CDR3 is 13 residues long. CDR3 sequence: CASSLWRGHGYTF. As DNA, the CDR3 is TGTGCCAGCAGCCTATGGAGGGGGCATGGCTACACCTTC.

The chain couples TRBV29-1 to TRBJ2-3; no reliable D call. The CDR3 is 12 amino acids. V lost 3 bases and J lost 0, with 4 bases in between. CDR1 is SQVTM and CDR2 is ANQGSEA in the germline V gene. CDR3 coding DNA: TGCAGCGTTGACTCTAGCACAGATACGCAGTATTTT. Its protein is CSVDSSTDTQYF.

The CDR3 sequence is CASRPQGYGYTF. As DNA, the CDR3 is TGTGCCAGCAGGCCACAGGGTTATGGCTACACCTTC. The chain carries TRBV5-6 and TRBJ1-2; D possibly corresponds to TRBD1 (6 bases). Between the trimmed V and J ends, which lost 5 bases and 5 bases, there was a span of 10 bases. Germline loops: CDR1 SGHDT, CDR2 YYEEEE. There are 12 residues in the CDR3.